This TCR beta chain derives from a study of T cells in Graves' hyperthyroidism and ophthalmopathy (dated by TCRdb to the late 2010s). Looking at the study overall: Peripheral blood samples were taken at the time of initial diagnosis, prior to any treatment. In more than five Graves' hyperthyroidism patients, the study also compared T-cell repertoires from thyroid tissue with T-cell repertoires from blood. Prospective prediction of ophthalmopathy was tested in an independent validation cohort of 18 to 20 hyperthyroidism patients and roughly 16 patients who later progressed to ophthalmopathy. The paper reports TCR Vbeta CDR3 sequencing of over 130 peripheral blood samples: fewer than 50 ophthalmopathy, under 80 hyperthyroidism and around 17 progressor patients. Once sampling was done, hyperthyroidism patients were given methimazole at a starting dose of 30 mg daily, whereas ophthalmopathy patients were given high-dose intravenous methylprednisolone. A discovery cohort of fewer than 110 patients, roughly 43 with Graves' ophthalmopathy and about 58 with stable Graves' hyperthyroidism, was used to find distinguishing TCR V-J signatures. For training and testing, the 80 to 100 patients in the discovery cohort were randomly divided in a 7:3 ratio. The full study reports these points: A model built on a 13 V-J signature distinguished ophthalmopathy from stable hyperthyroidism, reaching roughly 88% sensitivity and approximately 83% specificity in cross-validation and 80%/75% in testing. Most expanded thyroid clonotypes (frequency above 0.001) were also found in blood, which suggests that blood repertoires may mirror thyroid immune responses. In validation, the model predicted progression to ophthalmopathy with around 71% sensitivity and approximately 72% specificity, a median of 6.5 months before onset. No statistical method was used to set the sample size in advance, and investigators knew the group allocation.

This clonotype was detected many times. Its antigen is currently not known. Base qualities are not at hand, and no much larger clone is one base apart. Stable Graves' hyperthyroidism was defined as the absence of progression to ophthalmopathy over 18 months of follow-up. Hyperthyroidism patients were newly diagnosed, with disease duration under 2 months, and aged 18 to 65 years. The study excluded patients with uncontrolled infections, other autoimmune diseases, pregnancy or lactation. Clinical symptoms, serum thyroxine and TRAb, thyroid ultrasound, and orbital computed tomography formed the basis for the diagnoses. Ficoll-Paque density gradient centrifugation was used to isolate PBMCs from around 9.1 ml of fresh peripheral blood. Total RNA was extracted with Trizol reagent, and quality was checked on an Agilent 2100 Bioanalyzer. The cysteine opens and the phenylalanine closes a CDR3 of 15 amino acids. Kept here is only the CDR3 DNA, which spans 45 bases and is read in frame from base 1. From V the trimming removes 1 base and from J it removes 3 bases, while the gene matches leave 6 bases of the junction unaccounted for. In the germline V gene, CDR1 corresponds to MGHRA and CDR2 to YSYEKL.

Amplification of TCR beta CDR3 regions was carried out from RNA transcripts. The first round of RT-PCR for the TCR CDR3 was performed with the HTBI primer set and the Qiagen OneStep RT-PCR kit. A second multiplex PCR round built the libraries, followed by size selection and purification. Sequencing of the libraries was done on an Illumina HiSeq2000 using paired-end 100 bp reads. Turning to the authors' computational methods: SOAPnuke was used to process the raw data, removing reads that contained adapters or uncalled bases, had a mean Phred below 15, or lacked an exact match to the constant primer or identifier. COPE v1.2.5 was used to merge high-quality paired reads, and clonotypes were defined as unique nucleotide sequences. Clonotypes were aligned to IMGT TRBV, TRBD and TRBJ reference segments using MiTCR v1.1. The analysis included only V-J combinations with a frequency above 0.0001, which together covered 98% to 99.2% of the repertoires. A TCS score was defined as the ratio between F50 (clonal expansion) and ExV (chaos), using BLOSUM62-based TCRdist between CDR3 peptides within each V-J. Welch's t-statistics and random forest reduced just over 500 V-J features to 13, which were used in a naive Bayes classifier (R e1071). The public reads were reprocessed in TCRdb via fastp at Q25 and MiXCR, keeping in-frame beta chains. Records with the same CDR3 protein are collapsed into one entry carrying the most frequent genes and DNA. These V and J calls are TCRdb output, not the study's own analysis. The sample table contains 350,000 or so distinct CDR3 sequences; only one count was recorded for approximately 22% of them. The biggest ten clones account for roughly 52% of the sample.

The V gene is TRBV4-1 and the J gene is TRBJ2-7; 7 of the junction bases match TRBD2. The receptor comes from a woman in her forties or fifties with Graves' hyperthyroidism. Material for sequencing was blood. The encoded CDR3 is CASSQAGRGNYEQYF. The base sequence is TGCGCCAGCAGCCAAGCTGGGCGGGGGAACTACGAGCAGTACTTC.